This T cell receptor (beta chain) was recorded in a study of blood T cell repertoires in COVID-19. This CDR3 spans 18 amino acids. Generated by immunoSEQ multiplex PCR, the TCRdb table keeps only in-frame clones and is missing some. The sample contains some 140,000 clones, 83% of which appear only once. The receptor comes from a woman aged 55-69 years with COVID-19, enrolled during active disease. The chain has TRBV21-1 and TRBJ1-4; the tabulated D call, TRBD1, remains unverified against the DNA. TRBV21-1 is classified as a pseudogene. Source material: peripheral blood. As DNA, the CDR3 is TGTGCCAGCAGCAGTCGGGCGGTCAGGGAAACAACTAATGAAAAACTGTTTTTT. This gives the protein CASSSRAVRETTNEKLFF.